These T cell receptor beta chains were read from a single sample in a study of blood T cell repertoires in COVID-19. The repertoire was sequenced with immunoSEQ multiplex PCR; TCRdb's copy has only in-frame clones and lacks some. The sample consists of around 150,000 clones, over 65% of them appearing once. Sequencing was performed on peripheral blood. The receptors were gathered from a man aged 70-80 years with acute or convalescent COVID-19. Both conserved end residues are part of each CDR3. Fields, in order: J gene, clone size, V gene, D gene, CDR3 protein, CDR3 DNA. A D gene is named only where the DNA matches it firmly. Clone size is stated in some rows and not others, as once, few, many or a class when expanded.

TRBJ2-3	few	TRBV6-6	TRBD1	CASSYPGQGTDTQYF	TGTGCCAGCAGTTATCCGGGACAGGGGACAGATACGCAGTATTTT
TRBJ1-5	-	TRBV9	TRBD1	CASSVDRTGAGQPQHF	TGTGCCAGCAGCGTAGACCGGACAGGGGCGGGTCAGCCCCAGCATTTT
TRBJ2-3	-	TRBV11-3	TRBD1	CASSEGQGRTTDTQYF	TGTGCCAGCAGCGAAGGACAGGGAAGGACCACAGATACGCAGTATTTT
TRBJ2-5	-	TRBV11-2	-	CASSLAQGVGETQYF	TGTGCCAGCAGCTTAGCTCAAGGGGTGGGGGAGACCCAGTACTTC
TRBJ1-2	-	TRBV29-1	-	CSVPEGGYTF	TGCAGCGTACCCGAGGGTGGCTACACCTTC
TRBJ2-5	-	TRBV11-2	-	CASSLDSPQGGGETQYF	TGTGCCAGCAGCTTAGATAGTCCACAGGGAGGGGGAGAGACCCAGTACTTC
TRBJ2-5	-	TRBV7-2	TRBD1	CASSRDRGGRETQYF	TGTGCCAGCAGCCGGGACAGGGGCGGTAGGGAGACCCAGTACTTC
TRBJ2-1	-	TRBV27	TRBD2	CASSLDPGLVYNEQFF	TGTGCCAGCAGTCTTGACCCGGGACTAGTCTACAATGAGCAGTTCTTC
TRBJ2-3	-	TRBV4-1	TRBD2	CASSQDAAGLPDTQYF	TGCGCCAGCAGCCAAGATGCAGCGGGGCTCCCAGATACGCAGTATTTT
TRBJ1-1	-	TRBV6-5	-	CASSSVASPAFF	TGTGCCAGCAGTTCAGTAGCGAGCCCGGCTTTCTTT
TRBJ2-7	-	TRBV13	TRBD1	CASSLTGEGYEQYF	TGTGCCAGCAGCTTAACAGGGGAAGGCTACGAGCAGTACTTC
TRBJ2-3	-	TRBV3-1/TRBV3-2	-	CASSQDGRGGTDTQYF	TGTGCCAGCAGCCAAGATGGGCGGGGCGGCACAGATACGCAGTATTTT
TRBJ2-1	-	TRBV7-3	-	CASSLARSNEQFF	TGTGCCAGCAGCTTAGCTAGAAGCAATGAGCAGTTCTTC
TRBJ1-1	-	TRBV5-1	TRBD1	CASSPGPGGLNTEAFF	TGCGCCAGCAGCCCGGGTCCAGGGGGCTTGAACACTGAAGCTTTCTTT
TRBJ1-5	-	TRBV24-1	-	CATSDSEGLEPQHF	TGTGCCACCAGTGATTCGGAGGGCCTGGAGCCCCAGCATTTT
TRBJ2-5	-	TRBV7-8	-	CASSLADRSQETQYF	TGTGCCAGCAGCTTAGCTGACAGGTCCCAAGAGACCCAGTACTTC
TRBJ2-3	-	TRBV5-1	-	CASSLEARRMGTQYF	TGCGCCAGCAGCTTGGAAGCCCGGAGAATGGGTACGCAGTATTTT
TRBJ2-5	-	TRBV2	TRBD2	CASSEARDGGETQYF	TGTGCCAGCAGTGAAGCTCGGGACGGGGGGGAGACCCAGTACTTC
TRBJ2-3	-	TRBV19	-	CASSIGQRTDTQYF	TGTGCCAGTAGTATAGGACAGCGCACAGATACGCAGTATTTT
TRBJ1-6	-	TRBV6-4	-	CASSPYGLNSPLHF	TGTGCCAGCAGTCCGTACGGACTTAATTCACCCCTCCACTTT
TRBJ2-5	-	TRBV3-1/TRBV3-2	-	CASSQGKMGAVETQYF	TGTGCCAGCAGCCAAGGGAAAATGGGGGCTGTTGAGACCCAGTACTTC
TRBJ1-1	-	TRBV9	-	CASSNQENTEAFF	TGTGCCAGTTCGAATCAGGAGAACACTGAAGCTTTCTTT
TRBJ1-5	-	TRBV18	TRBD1	CASSGPGTGGGQPQHF	TGTGCCAGCTCAGGCCCCGGGACAGGTGGTGGTCAGCCCCAGCATTTT
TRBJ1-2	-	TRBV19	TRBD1	CASSTFGTGYYGYTF	TGTGCCAGTAGTACCTTCGGGACAGGGTACTATGGCTACACCTTC
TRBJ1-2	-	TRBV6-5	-	CASSLGQNYGYTF	TGTGCCAGCAGTCTCGGACAGAACTATGGCTACACCTTC
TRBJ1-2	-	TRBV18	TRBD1	CASSAYIPGTANYGYTF	TGTGCCAGCTCAGCCTACATCCCAGGGACAGCTAACTATGGCTACACCTTC
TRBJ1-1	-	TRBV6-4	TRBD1	CASSERDRVGWPF	TGTGCCAGCAGTGAGAGGGACAGGGTCGGTTGGCCTTTT
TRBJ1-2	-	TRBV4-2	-	CASSLLQDNYGYTF	TGTGCCAGCAGCCTCCTACAGGACAACTATGGCTACACCTTC